The 9 T cell receptor beta chains below were found in one sample sequenced in a study of blood T cell repertoires in COVID-19. TCRdb's copy holds only in-frame clones and misses some; the assay was immunoSEQ multiplex PCR. The data hold 85,000 to 130,000 clones, with 70% to 90% observed a single time. The sequenced sample was peripheral blood. These receptors all stem from a human donor in a cohort sampled during active COVID-19.

V usage is TRBV3-1 (or the pseudogene TRBV3-2) and J usage is TRBJ1-1, with TRBD1 identical over 9 bases. The V gene end was trimmed by 5 bases and the J gene end by 5 bases; junction bases not matched to a gene: 6. CDR3 size: 14 residues. Germline CDR1 is LGHDT and CDR2 is YNNKEL (reference sequence). The CDR3: CASSLQGAQTEAFF. The CDR3, as DNA: TGTGCCAGCAGCTTACAGGGGGCGCAGACTGAAGCTTTCTTT.

The gene calls are TRBV6-5 and TRBJ1-1, with unresolved D. The CDR3 consists of 10 residues. The V end was cut by 7 bases, the J end by 11 bases, with 11 bases between. Germline V gives CDR1 MNHEY, CDR2 SVGAGI. In DNA form, the CDR3 reads TGTGCCAGCACGTCGAGGCGGGCTTTCTTT. Encoded protein: CASTSRRAFF.

The chain couples TRBV28 to TRBJ2-4; TRBD2 is a possible D gene (6 bases). CDR3 length: 13 amino acids. V dropped 8 bases and J dropped 8 bases, with 16 bases sitting between them. Germline V CDR1 and CDR2: MDHEN, SYDVKM. As DNA, the CDR3 is TGTGCCAGCCGGGACCCGGGGGTGTACATTCAGTACTTC. It encodes CASRDPGVYIQYF.

This chain connects TRBV25-1 to TRBJ2-1, with 9 bases fitting TRBD2. Trimming at V came to 8 bases and at J to 7 bases, leaving 12 bases not matched to a gene. Germline CDR1 is MGHDK and CDR2 is SYGVNS. This CDR3 spans 15 amino acids. The CDR3 DNA sequence: TGTGCCAGCGTGTGGACTAGCGCGGGGGGGAATGAGCAGTTCTTC. It codes for CASVWTSAGGNEQFF. Together with reference TRBV25-1 and TRBJ2-1, the CDR3 gives the full variable domain: EADIYQTPRYLVIGTGKKITLECSQTMGHDKMYWYQQDPGMELHLIHYSYGVNSTEKGDLSSESTVSRIRTEHFPLTLESARPSHTSQYLCASVWTSAGGNEQFFGPGTRLTVL.

The sample holds a few counts of this clone. V gene TRBV5-6 combines with J gene TRBJ2-2; the match to TRBD2 covers 14 bases. The junction had 8 bases not matched to a gene; V was cut back by 6 bases and J by 4 bases. The germline gives CDR1 SGHDT, CDR2 YYEEEE. This CDR3 is 17 amino acids long. CDR3 region: CASTFGLAGGGTGELFF. The CDR3, as DNA: TGTGCCAGCACCTTTGGACTAGCGGGGGGCGGCACCGGGGAGCTGTTTTTT.

This clone has only one observation. This chain uses TRBV6-5 with TRBJ2-7; D not resolved. This CDR3 comprises 13 residues. Germline assignment: CDR1 MNHEY and CDR2 SVGAGI. The V end lost 6 bases, the J end lost 6 bases, and 15 bases lay between the germline ends. CDR3 protein: CASSVSGSPEQYF. In nucleotides, the CDR3 is TGTGCCAGCAGCGTTAGTGGTTCCCCCGAGCAGTACTTC.

The CDR3 region has the DNA TGCGCCAGCAGCTCGTCGCGTCTAGCGGGGCTCCTCTCCTACAATGAGCAGTTCTTC. Translating it yields CASSSSRLAGLLSYNEQFF. This sequence joins TRBV5-1 and TRBJ2-1, with TRBD2 identical over 9 bases. J lost 0 bases, V lost 3 bases, and 13 bases had no gene match. The CDR3 has 19 residues. The germline V gene has CDR1 SGHRS and CDR2 YFSETQ.

V and J are TRBV28 and TRBJ2-2; a possible D gene is TRBD2 (7 bases). V shed 2 bases and J shed 4 bases, with 14 bases lying between them. The V gene's germline CDR1 is MDHEN and CDR2 SYDVKM. The length of the CDR3 is 16 residues. The DNA for the CDR3 is TGTGCCAGCAGTTTACCGGGCGGGGGCGGCACCGGGGAGCTGTTTTTT. Translated: CASSLPGGGGTGELFF.

The chain couples TRBV9 to TRBJ2-3, with 7 bases fitting TRBD2. J gave up 4 bases and V 1 base, and 6 bases lay outside the gene matches. Germline lookup yields CDR1 SGDLS and CDR2 YYNGEE. The CDR3 covers 15 residues. Here the CDR3 reads CASSVRGGSPDTQYF. The CDR3 bases are TGTGCCAGCAGCGTAAGGGGAGGGTCCCCAGATACGCAGTATTTT.